This TCR beta chain was identified during a study of cytomegalovirus exposure and HLA in healthy donors (dated by TCRdb to about 2017). Study-level background: According to an earlier analysis of 550 to 750 of the donors, 150 million to 200 million T cells yielded some 120 million unique TCR beta sequences and 276 Gb of sequence data. In a later analysis, previously published TCR beta repertoires from roughly 710 donors were re-analyzed and high-resolution HLA genotyping was added so that TCR occurrence patterns could be studied. Typing coverage differed by locus: A, B, C, DRB1 and DQB1 were typed in roughly 620-630 donors, DQA1 in 522, DPA1 in 600 to 610, and DPB1 in just under 480. Using immunosequencing, the study profiled T cell repertoires from about 650 subjects and related those repertoires to cytomegalovirus serostatus. To decide whether each TCR beta V gene segment behaved as functional or pseudogenic, an earlier analysis of 587 of the donors relied on high-throughput TCR beta sequencing. Of the roughly 400 genotyped donors, about 84% fell in the genetic ancestry cluster associated with self-reported Caucasian donors. An early release that covered roughly 600 HLA-typed donors contained around 330 gigabases of sequencing data and some 87 million unique TCR sequences. A later genetic analysis used genome-wide SNP genotypes for about three fifths of the roughly 700 donors, treating that subset as a discovery cohort. HLA typing covered class I and class II loci at four-digit resolution. Roughly 5 DR-DQ haplotypes were treated as single units for association and clustering because of strong linkage in the cohort. The study aimed to test whether cataloging public T cell receptors could reveal signatures of past pathogen exposure. Among around 400 genotyped donors of the cohort, an average of roughly 230,000 unique TCR beta nucleotide sequences was sequenced per donor, of which roughly 17% were non-productive. To predict cytomegalovirus infection status, the study brought together high-throughput TCR immunosequencing, statistical association of individual TCRs with disease status, and machine learning. Every discovery cohort repertoire had been produced on one sequencing platform. Alongside the repertoire data, information on donor age, sex, ethnicity and CMV serostatus was compiled. In addition to the first cohort of several hundred subjects, a separate validation cohort of approximately 120 different subjects was used. In the later analysis, no new phenotypic data were used to find candidate immune exposures; instead, reliance was placed on TCR beta sequences and their occurrence across donors.

Results and caveats for the whole study, not just this receptor: Broadly in line with IMGT annotations, most TCR beta V segments showed up in productive rearrangements about 87% or about 30% of the time in an earlier analysis of several hundred of the donors. In a later analysis, HLA-associated TCR beta chains showed more clonal expansion and lower generation probabilities than non-associated chains that were equally common. In a later analysis, several top co-occurrence clusters were reported to appear linked to parvovirus B19, influenza, CMV and Epstein-Barr virus. Most TCR sequences were seen in very few donors, while some public TCRs were found in many individuals. Only TCR beta chains were sequenced in this cohort, and the absence of alpha or paired-chain data limited detectable features. Linkage disequilibrium might explain the correlated functional status among segregating V segments, but an unknown experimental factor could not be excluded. A later analysis found that TCR association rates varied across HLA loci, with DRB1 alleles showing the most associated TCRs and HLA-C alleles the fewest. Strong co-occurrence of HLA alleles, especially DR and DQ, made assigning TCR associations to individual alleles difficult. A further reported finding was that TCR beta sequences accurately predicted the HLA-A and HLA-B alleles for most subjects in the first cohort. In the study, 164 TCR beta chains were listed as associated with cytomegalovirus. CMV serostatus was the only immune exposure information available for the cohort. At a false discovery rate of 0.05, a later analysis linked roughly 17,000 TCR beta sequences to specific HLA alleles. According to a later analysis, most CMV-associated TCR beta chains appeared to be HLA-restricted, and the HLA associations seemed to be driven largely by CMV exposure. A group of highly shared sequence variants was considered likely to be a technical artifact of the sequencing pipeline. Cytomegalovirus status was reported to be diagnosed by the classifier with high specificity and sensitivity in both the original and validation cohorts. Because some donors lacked HLA typing at each locus, the association tests relied only on the typed subset. Roughly 15 rarely observed V segments, including chromosome 9 orphons, were excluded from the earlier analysis of 550 to 700 of the donors because counts were too low. V-gene and J-gene trimming of TCR beta chains was associated with a missense DCLRE1C variant in a later genetic analysis, and the association was replicated in an independent cohort. Roughly uniform sequencing depth across donors was assumed in presence/absence analyses, although this assumption may not hold. A later genetic analysis reported fewer N-insertions in productive TCRs among donors in an Asian-associated ancestry cluster than the approximately 670-donor mean. Because the 87-base-pair reads could not distinguish some IMGT-functional V segments, including TRBV6-2 and TRBV6-3, those segments were excluded. It was suggested by the authors that the approach could potentially be generalized to other disease states and immunological phenotypes. A few of the identified cytomegalovirus-associated TCR beta chains were confirmed in vitro to be specific for cytomegalovirus antigens.

Library prep was done by the immunoSEQ multiplex PCR assay. For the multiplex PCR, a mixture combining 60 forward primers for TCR Vbeta segments and 13 reverse primers for TCR Jbeta segments was used. A multiplex PCR assay on genomic DNA amplified the CDR3 region of rearranged TCR beta genes. The amplified TCR beta libraries were sequenced on the Illumina HiSeq System as 87-base-pair reads. The source study handled its data this way. In a later analysis, roughly 80 million unique TCR beta chains were counted across the roughly 700 repertoires, and some 10 million of these chains were shared by at least two donors. A nearest-neighbor algorithm error-corrected the raw reads and collapsed the reads into unique sequences, merging closely related sequences to remove PCR and sequencing errors. To assign V, D and J gene segments, CDR3 sequences were aligned to IMGT reference sequences. For a sequence to be retained, a match of at least six nucleotides was required to both a V gene segment and a J gene segment. Rearrangements were classified as productive when the CDR3 lacked stop codons and remained in frame with V and J, and all other rearrangements were classified as non-productive. Following IMGT convention, CDR3 was defined as the stretch from the second conserved V-encoded cysteine to the conserved J-encoded phenylalanine. In an earlier analysis of approximately 500 of the donors, sequences lacking an unambiguous match to a single V gene segment were excluded. An earlier analysis of under 750 of the donors called V segments functional above 56.7% productive rearrangements and segregating when the between-donor standard deviation exceeded 5%. To diagnose cytomegalovirus status from the catalog of TCR beta chain sequences, a statistical classification framework was built. A later analysis assigned V and J genes by comparing TCR nucleotide sequences with IMGT/GENE-DB human TR gene sequences. The TCRdist pipeline was used in a later analysis to assign CDR3 sequences and most-parsimonious VDJ recombination scenarios. In a later analysis, each TCR beta chain was defined by its CDR3 amino acid sequence together with its V-gene family, and reads without a unique V-gene family were excluded. To address suspected cross-contamination and a sequencing artifact, a later analysis removed roughly 580 highly shared, low-generation-probability nucleotide sequences. A later analysis calculated a clonal expansion index for each public chain from normalized within-repertoire ranks of inferred template counts. In a later analysis, generation probabilities were computed with a VDJ recombination model fitted to out-of-frame rearrangements, and the resulting probabilities were checked against IGoR. In a later analysis, hypergeometric tests were used to score TCR-TCR, TCR-HLA and TCR-CMV co-occurrence, with a repertoire-size bias correction applied to TCR pairs. False discovery rates were estimated in a later analysis by permuting HLA or CMV assignments 20 times. In a later analysis, co-occurring TCRs were grouped with DBSCAN, and TCRdist sequence similarity was added when clustering was performed within HLA-allele-positive subsets. Repertoires with fewer than 30,000 or more than 120,000 public chains were left out of co-occurrence clustering, as were five repertoires with anomalous nucleotide sharing. Drawn from immuneACCESS, this table holds only the in-frame rearrangements with V and J called that TCRdb kept. Clones are partly lost; checked studies trace under half to an unresolved V gene and leave the rest unexplained. V, J and clone size derive from that table, while D and trimming were established from the DNA sequence. This sample has 120,000 or so clones in its table, and around 80% of those were observed once. 8% to 9% of the sample lies in the top ten.

Comment on this clone: This receptor's antigen is unknown. Base qualities are not at hand, and no much larger clone is one base apart.

Including cysteine and phenylalanine, the CDR3 has 17 amino acids. Only CDR3 DNA remains: 51 bases, in frame from the first base. The V and J ends are trimmed by 8 bases and 3 bases, leaving 24 bases between them. The germline V gene sets CDR1 to MDHEN and CDR2 to SYDVKM. The cohort consisted of 600 to 700 healthy bone marrow donors. At the time of sampling, every cohort member was nominally healthy, though immune exposures that went unrecorded were likely present. The donor was CMV seropositive and was included in the group of 270 or so seropositive cohort members. A peripheral blood sample was provided by each donor, and peripheral blood mononuclear cells were used for TCR beta sequencing. The Qiagen DNeasy Blood Extraction Kit was used to extract genomic DNA from the blood cell samples.

The clonotype was recovered from a female donor in good health and CMV-seropositive. The V and J genes are TRBV28 and TRBJ2-3; TRBD2 is perhaps the D gene, given 5 matching bases. Sequences were obtained from PBMCs. Here is the DNA: TGTGCCAGCCCCGGACTCCTTTTATTGGGTTCTACAGATACGCAGTATTTT. The encoded protein is CASPGLLLLGSTDTQYF. Beyond the CDR3, the reference TRBV28 and TRBJ2-3 genes provide the residues; the full variable domain reads: DVKVTQSSRYLVKRTGEKVFLECVQDMDHENMFWYRQDPGLGLRLIYFSYDVKMKEKGDIPEGYSVSREKKERFSLILESASTNQTSMYLCASPGLLLLGSTDTQYFGPGTRLTVL.